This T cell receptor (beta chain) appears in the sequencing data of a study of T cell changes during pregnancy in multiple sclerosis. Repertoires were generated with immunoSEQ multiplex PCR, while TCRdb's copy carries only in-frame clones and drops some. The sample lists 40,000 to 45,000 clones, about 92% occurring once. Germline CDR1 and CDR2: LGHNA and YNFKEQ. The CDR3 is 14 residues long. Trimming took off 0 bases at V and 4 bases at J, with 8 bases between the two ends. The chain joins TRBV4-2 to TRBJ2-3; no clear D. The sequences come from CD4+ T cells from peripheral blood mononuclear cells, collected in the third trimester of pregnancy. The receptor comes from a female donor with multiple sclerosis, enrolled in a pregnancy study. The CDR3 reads CASSQDPRADTQYF. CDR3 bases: TGTGCCAGCAGCCAAGATCCCCGGGCAGATACGCAGTATTTT.